This T cell receptor beta chain was recorded in a study of blood T cell repertoires in COVID-19. Study background: From T cells, B-cell-depleted T cells, or PBMCs came the material, which was cDNA or gDNA.

Profiling relied on immunoSEQ multiplex PCR, and the TCRdb table lists in-frame clones only, not all of them. This sample has about 150,000 clones, with roughly three quarters found just once. V lost 6 bases to trimming and J lost 4 bases; unmatched junction nucleotides: 12. The CDR3 runs to 15 residues. The germline gives CDR1 MDHEN, CDR2 SYDVKM. The genes are TRBV28 and TRBJ2-7; 7 nucleotides align to TRBD1. Source material: PBMCs or T cells enriched from blood (not recorded which). The TCR sequence derives from a woman in her fifties or sixties who had recovered from COVID-19. The CDR3 protein is CASRPLTGKAYEQYF. CDR3 nucleotide sequence: TGTGCCAGCAGACCCCTGACAGGGAAGGCTTACGAGCAGTACTTC.